A selection of T cell receptor beta chains follows, all from one sample in a study of blood T cell repertoires in COVID-19. Here immunoSEQ multiplex PCR was the method, and the copy in TCRdb shows in-frame clones only, minus some. The sample lists under 500,000 clones; roughly 87% were seen once. Sequencing input: PBMCs or T cells enriched from blood (not recorded which). The receptors here all came from a woman aged 18-29 years with acute COVID-19. CDR3s include the opening cysteine and the closing phenylalanine or tryptophan. The D gene is left open where the match is weak.

d_gene	v_gene	j_gene	len	CDR3nt	CDR3aa
TRBD2	TRBV10-1	TRBJ2-1	16	TGCGCCAGCAGTGAGTCGTGGGGACTAGCGGGAAATGAGCAGTTCTTC	CASSESWGLAGNEQFF
NA	TRBV4-2	TRBJ2-7	16	TGTGCCAGCAGCCAAGATCTGAGGACTTGGTCAGACGAGCAGTACTTC	CASSQDLRTWSDEQYF
TRBD1	TRBV5-1	TRBJ2-5	14	TGCGCCAGCAGCCCTACAGGGGGCCAAGAGACCCAGTACTTC	CASSPTGGQETQYF
NA	TRBV27	TRBJ1-2	14	TGTGCCAGCACATCGACGACATACAACTATGGCTACACCTTC	CASTSTTYNYGYTF
TRBD2	TRBV4-1	TRBJ2-2	18	TGCGCCAGCAGCCAAGACGGTAGCGGGGGGACCAACACCGGGGAGCTGTTTTTT	CASSQDGSGGTNTGELFF
TRBD1	TRBV12-5	TRBJ2-7	16	TGTGCTAGTGGTTTGGATTTGGGGACAGCAAACTACGAGCAGTACTTC	CASGLDLGTANYEQYF
TRBD2	TRBV11-2	TRBJ2-3	16	TGTGCCAGCAGCTTAGTGCCTAGCGGGAGGACAGATACGCAGTATTTT	CASSLVPSGRTDTQYF
TRBD2	TRBV7-9	TRBJ2-7	16	TGTGCCAGCAGCTCATATAGACTAGCGGGATCGTACGAGCAGTACTTC	CASSSYRLAGSYEQYF
NA	TRBV9	TRBJ1-2	14	TGTGCCAGCAGCGTAGACTTGGGGCCTACGGGCTACACCTTC	CASSVDLGPTGYTF
NA	TRBV4-1	TRBJ1-6	16	TGCGCCAGCAGCCAAGATATCAACATTAATAATTCACCCCTCCACTTT	CASSQDININNSPLHF
TRBD1	TRBV24-1	TRBJ1-1	14	TGTGCCACCAGGGGGCCGGGACAGGTGACTGAAGCTTTCTTT	CATRGPGQVTEAFF
TRBD2	TRBV7-9	TRBJ2-5	21	TGTGCCAGCAGCAAAGAATATGCAGGACTAGCGGGAGATCGGGGCCAAGAGACCCAGTACTTC	CASSKEYAGLAGDRGQETQYF
NA	TRBV28	TRBJ1-3	14	TGTGCCAGCAGTTCACGGGGTCAAGGAAACACCATATATTTT	CASSSRGQGNTIYF
TRBD1	TRBV19	TRBJ2-7	14	TGTGCCAGTAGTCCCGGGACAGGGTTGTACGAGCAGTACTTC	CASSPGTGLYEQYF
NA	TRBV9	TRBJ2-2	13	TGTGCCAGCAGCGAACTCAACACCGGGGAGCTGTTTTTT	CASSELNTGELFF
NA	TRBV7-8	TRBJ2-7	14	TGTGCCAGCAGCTTAGCGATCCGAGGCTACGAGCAGTACTTC	CASSLAIRGYEQYF
TRBD1	TRBV19	TRBJ1-5	15	TGTGCCAGTAGCATGACAGGGTATGACAATCAGCCCCAGCATTTT	CASSMTGYDNQPQHF
NA	TRBV11-2	TRBJ1-2	14	TGTGCCAGCAGCTTATTGGCCAGCGACTATGGCTACACCTTC	CASSLLASDYGYTF
TRBD1	TRBV9	TRBJ1-4	15	TGTGCCAGCAGCCCGCCGGGACAGGGAAGAGAAAAACTGTTTTTT	CASSPPGQGREKLFF
TRBD2	TRBV7-2	TRBJ2-1	15	TGTGCCAGCAGCTCCCGAGCGGGAGTGAGCGATGAGCAGTTCTTC	CASSSRAGVSDEQFF
TRBD1	TRBV9	TRBJ2-2	15	TGTGCCAGCAGCCGCGGGACAGGGGTTTCCGGGGAGCTGTTTTTT	CASSRGTGVSGELFF
TRBD2	TRBV6-5	TRBJ2-3	13	TGTGCCAGCAGGAGCGGGGGGGCAGATACGCAGTATTTT	CASRSGGADTQYF
TRBD1	TRBV19	TRBJ1-6	18	TGTGCCAGTAGTAGCAACTACAGGGGAGGCTCCTATAATTCACCCCTCCACTTT	CASSSNYRGGSYNSPLHF
NA	TRBV4-1	TRBJ2-2	15	TGCGCCAGCAGCCAAGTTTCCCAGATCACCGGGGAGCTGTTTTTT	CASSQVSQITGELFF
TRBD1	TRBV19	TRBJ1-1	15	TGTGCCAGTAGTTCAGACAGGGTCGCGAACACTGAAGCTTTCTTT	CASSSDRVANTEAFF
TRBD1	TRBV6-2/TRBV6-3	TRBJ1-1	15	TGTGCCAGCAGCCCTACAGGGGGGGCGAACACTGAAGCTTTCTTT	CASSPTGGANTEAFF
TRBD1	TRBV19	TRBJ2-5	13	TGTGCCAGTAGTGGGACAGGGGTAGAGACCCAGTACTTC	CASSGTGVETQYF
TRBD1	TRBV29-1	TRBJ1-2	14	TGCAGCGTTGAAGTGAGGCAGGGGGCTGGGGGCTACACCTTC	CSVEVRQGAGGYTF
TRBD2	TRBV24-1	TRBJ2-1	15	TGTGCCACCAGTGATCCGCGCGGGGGGGCCAATGAGCAGTTCTTC	CATSDPRGGANEQFF
TRBD1	TRBV4-1	TRBJ1-2	16	TGCGCCAGCAGCCAACCTCGGACAGGGGGTGGCTATGGCTACACCTTC	CASSQPRTGGGYGYTF
NA	TRBV28	TRBJ2-7	11	TGTGCCAGCAGTTTTAGAGACGAGCAGTACTTC	CASSFRDEQYF
TRBD1	TRBV30	TRBJ2-7	14	TGTGCCTGGAGTGTCGACAGGGGCTCCTACGAGCAGTACTTC	CAWSVDRGSYEQYF
NA	TRBV18	TRBJ1-1	13	TGTGCCAGCTCATTACAAATGAACACTGAAGCTTTCTTT	CASSLQMNTEAFF
NA	TRBV5-4	TRBJ2-7	15	TGTGCCAGCAGCTTGGCGGGCGGGAAATCCTACGAGCAGTACTTC	CASSLAGGKSYEQYF
NA	TRBV27	TRBJ1-1	15	TGTGCCAGCAGTTTAGCAGGGCGGGGGAACACTGAAGCTTTCTTT	CASSLAGRGNTEAFF
TRBD1	TRBV27	TRBJ2-2	15	TGTGCCAGCAACCCGGGACAGTCTCGGTCCGGGGAGCTGTTTTTT	CASNPGQSRSGELFF